This T cell receptor (beta chain) stems from a study of blood T cells in healthy people across ages. Study as a whole: Capture by template switching was about one barcoded beta molecule per two T cells.

This clonotype occurred a few times. Its specificity is unknown. Next came a second PCR, run for about 7 to 11 cycles, which used a sample-barcoded 5' primer along with a J-beta primer mix. TCRdb analysed the 5' RACE reads with MiXCR anew, one entry per CDR3 protein. The data show 630,000 or so distinct CDR3 sequences, approximately 30% seen once. V gave up 5 bases and J gave up 3 bases, with 17 bases separating them. The length of the CDR3 is 14 residues. Germline V gene sequence: CDR1 DFQATT, CDR2 SNEGSKA (reference sequence). Study-wide findings and caveats: Per million T cells, TCR beta diversity dropped roughly linearly as age increased. Changes seen in expanded clonotypes were possibly confounded by donor CMV status left unknown.

The chain uses TRBV20-1 and TRBJ2-7, with no clear D. Source material: blood. The origin of this receptor is a woman aged 80 or over in good health. The CDR3 nucleotides are TGCAGTGCTCGATATCGGGTCCGCGGCTACGAGCAGTACTTC. Amino acids: CSARYRVRGYEQYF.